This is a list of T cell receptor beta chains from one sample in a study of regulatory dendritic cells for organ transplantation. Method: immunoSEQ multiplex PCR; TCRdb's copy keeps in-frame clones and lacks some. The repertoire holds around 6,000 clones, with roughly 61% as singletons. Sequencing was done on a sample of memory CD8+ T cells from blood. The receptor source for this set is a human donor in good health. The CDR3 runs from the conserved cysteine through the conserved F or W.

v_gene	j_gene	CDR3aa
TRBV4-3	TRBJ1-2	CASSQFRSGNYGYTF
TRBV13	TRBJ2-3	CASSLKTASTDTQYF
TRBV4-1	TRBJ2-1	CASSQDSRTGGNEQFF
TRBV7-9	TRBJ1-1	CASSLWNTEAFF
TRBV5-6	TRBJ1-2	CASSLAGFNGYTF
TRBV4-3	TRBJ2-1	CASSQDPHRGSSYNEQFF
TRBV15	TRBJ1-1	CATSREVSVEAFF
TRBV7-9	TRBJ2-3	CASSPAEVSTDTQYF
TRBV6-6	TRBJ2-3	CASRTVDFTDTQYF
TRBV13	TRBJ2-7	CASSSGLAADEQYF
TRBV6-1	TRBJ1-6	CASSDGTGLNSYNSPLHF
TRBV7-9	TRBJ1-6	CASSSTGDIYNSPLHF
TRBV7-2	TRBJ2-7	CASSLAELSEQYF
TRBV4-3	TRBJ2-1	CASSQDGTGGSVEQFF
TRBV6-6	TRBJ1-6	CASSSAANNSPLHF
TRBV9	TRBJ1-1	CASSVEWSVNTEAFF
TRBV4-1	TRBJ2-7	CASSQERGGTYEQYF